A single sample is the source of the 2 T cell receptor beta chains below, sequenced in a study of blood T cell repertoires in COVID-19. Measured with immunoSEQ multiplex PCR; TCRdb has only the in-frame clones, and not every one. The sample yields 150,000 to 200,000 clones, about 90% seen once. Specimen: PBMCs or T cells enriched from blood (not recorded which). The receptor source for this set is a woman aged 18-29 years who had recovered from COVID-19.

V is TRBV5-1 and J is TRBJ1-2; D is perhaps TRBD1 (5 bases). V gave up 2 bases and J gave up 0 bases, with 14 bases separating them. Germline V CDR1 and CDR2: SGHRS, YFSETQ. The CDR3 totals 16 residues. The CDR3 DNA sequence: TGCGCCAGCAGCTTAACAACAGGCACTACTAACTATGGCTACACCTTC. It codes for CASSLTTGTTNYGYTF.

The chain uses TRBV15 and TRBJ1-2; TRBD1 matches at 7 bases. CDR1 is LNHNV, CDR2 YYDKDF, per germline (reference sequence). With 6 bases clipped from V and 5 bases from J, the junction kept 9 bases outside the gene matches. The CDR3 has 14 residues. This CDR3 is CATSIGTEAYGYTF. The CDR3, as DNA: TGTGCCACCAGTATTGGGACAGAGGCTTATGGCTACACCTTC.